A selection of T cell receptor beta chains follows, all from one sample in a study of cytomegalovirus exposure and HLA in healthy donors. The repertoire was sequenced with immunoSEQ multiplex PCR; TCRdb's copy has only in-frame clones and lacks some. The sample contains more than 110,000 clones, approximately 94% of which appear only once. Material for sequencing was PBMCs. Receptors originate from a man younger than 35 in good health and CMV-seropositive. Both conserved end residues are part of each CDR3. D genes are given only for firm matches. Expanded clones get a size class; other rows say once, few or many, or leave the size out.

D gene	V gene	clone size	J gene	CDR3 protein	CDR3 DNA
TRBD2	TRBV7-8	-	TRBJ2-7	CASSPPGLAGHYEQYF	TGTGCCAGCAGCCCACCGGGACTAGCGGGACACTACGAGCAGTACTTC
TRBD1	TRBV2	-	TRBJ2-1	CASSLEGQGSNEQFF	TGTGCCAGCAGTCTAGAGGGACAGGGGTCAAATGAGCAGTTCTTC
TRBD2	TRBV11-1	-	TRBJ2-7	CASSLQLADYEQYF	TGTGCCAGCAGCTTACAACTAGCGGACTACGAGCAGTACTTC
TRBD1	TRBV6-1	-	TRBJ1-2	CASSEGTGGYGYTF	TGTGCCAGCAGTGAAGGGACAGGGGGCTATGGCTACACCTTC
-	TRBV5-4	-	TRBJ1-4	CASSEDSGNEKLFF	TGTGCCAGCAGCGAGGACAGTGGGAATGAAAAACTGTTTTTT
-	TRBV18	-	TRBJ2-3	CASSPPSVTDTQYF	TGTGCCAGCTCACCACCGTCTGTCACAGATACGCAGTATTTT
-	TRBV6-5	-	TRBJ2-2	CASSYGGPGELFF	TGTGCCAGCAGTTACGGCGGTCCCGGGGAGCTGTTTTTT
-	TRBV13	-	TRBJ2-2	CASSMQGYGGELFF	TGTGCCAGCAGCATGCAGGGTTATGGCGGGGAGCTGTTTTTT
-	TRBV5-6	-	TRBJ2-3	CASSSRGPDTQYF	TGTGCCAGCAGCTCCAGGGGACCAGATACGCAGTATTTT
-	TRBV5-4	-	TRBJ2-3	CASSLGGLQRTDTQYF	TGTGCCAGCAGCTTAGGGGGTCTCCAAAGGACAGATACGCAGTATTTT
TRBD2	TRBV9	-	TRBJ2-1	CASSPLGLAGESSYNEQFF	TGTGCCAGCAGCCCACTCGGACTAGCGGGGGAGAGCTCCTACAATGAGCAGTTCTTC
TRBD2	TRBV6-1	-	TRBJ2-3	CASSEFGLAGVSSTDTQYF	TGTGCCAGCAGTGAATTCGGGCTAGCGGGAGTTAGTAGCACAGATACGCAGTATTTT
TRBD1	TRBV30	-	TRBJ1-2	CAWKPGTGALIAHYGYTF	TGTGCCTGGAAGCCCGGGACAGGGGCACTAATAGCTCACTATGGCTACACCTTC
-	TRBV27	-	TRBJ2-7	CASSHVPKVKGDYQSSYEQYF	TGTGCCAGCAGTCATGTTCCCAAAGTAAAGGGGGACTACCAAAGCTCCTACGAGCAGTACTTC
TRBD2	TRBV28	-	TRBJ2-5	CASSLEGLAWKTQYF	TGTGCCAGCAGTTTAGAGGGACTAGCGTGGAAGACCCAGTACTTC
-	TRBV28	-	TRBJ1-5	CASSFSGDETQHF	TGTGCCAGCAGCTTTTCGGGGGACGAGACCCAGCATTTT
TRBD1	TRBV6-1	-	TRBJ2-7	CASSTGGSSSYEQYF	TGTGCCAGCAGTACAGGGGGTTCAAGTTCCTACGAGCAGTACTTC
-	TRBV27	once	TRBJ2-7	CASSLSGQFYEQYF	TGTGCCAGCAGTTTATCAGGACAGTTCTACGAGCAGTACTTC
TRBD1	TRBV5-1	-	TRBJ1-4	CASSRPDRGVQEGGEKLFF	TGCGCCAGCAGCCGGCCGGACAGGGGAGTCCAGGAGGGAGGCGAAAAACTGTTTTTT
-	TRBV6-5	-	TRBJ1-5	CASSYYGGQPQHF	TGTGCCAGCAGTTACTACGGGGGTCAGCCCCAGCATTTT
-	TRBV28	-	TRBJ1-4	CASSFMEGNPNEKLFF	TGTGCCAGCAGTTTTATGGAGGGCAACCCTAATGAAAAACTGTTTTTT
TRBD1	TRBV7-9	-	TRBJ1-6	CASSLDRGYPLHF	TGTGCCAGCAGCTTGGACAGGGGCTATCCCCTCCACTTT
TRBD1	TRBV7-7	-	TRBJ2-2	CASSRNRGWTGELFF	TGTGCTAGCAGCCGCAACAGGGGGTGGACCGGGGAGCTGTTTTTT
TRBD1	TRBV13	-	TRBJ2-7	CASSETAGTGNYEQYF	TGTGCCAGCAGCGAAACCGCCGGGACAGGGAACTACGAGCAGTACTTC
-	TRBV9	-	TRBJ1-1	CASSFGGDGTEAFF	TGTGCCAGCAGTTTCGGGGGGGATGGCACTGAAGCTTTCTTT
-	TRBV4-1	-	TRBJ1-2	CASSRIGEGRNYGYTF	TGCGCCAGCAGCCGCATTGGGGAGGGGAGGAACTATGGCTACACCTTC